The source of this T cell receptor (beta chain) is a study of cytomegalovirus exposure and HLA in healthy donors. Study-level findings and limits: TCR beta V segments were, for the most part, productive about 87% or about 30% of the time in an earlier analysis. Association of 16,951 TCR beta sequences with HLA alleles was found at 0.05 false discovery rate in a later analysis. Immune exposure data for these donors was limited to CMV serostatus.

A word on this clone: What it binds is not known.

CDR1 is LNHDA, CDR2 SQIVND, per germline (reference sequence). V shed 5 bases, J shed 8 bases, and the junction held 8 bases outside the gene matches. CDR3 size: 14 residues. PCR used 60 Vbeta primers and 13 Jbeta primers. In the authors' workflow: Counted up in a later analysis, unique TCR beta chains came to some 72 million, with around 9.9 million shared. Clones were read by immunoSEQ multiplex PCR, and TCRdb kept only the in-frame ones, dropping some. That table gives V, J and clone size, and the DNA gave D and trimming. The sample consists of around 170,000 clones, 70% to 85% of them appearing once.

Sequenced: PBMCs. The V call is TRBV19, the J call TRBJ1-4; 7 bases align to TRBD1. The sequence was collected from a male donor in good health and CMV-seronegative. The DNA of the CDR3 is TGTGCCAGTAGTCCCCAGGGGGTCTTCGAAAAACTGTTTTTT. Translating it yields CASSPQGVFEKLFF. The full variable domain, rest sourced from reference TRBV19 and TRBJ1-4, is DGGITQSPKYLFRKEGQNVTLSCEQNLNHDAMYWYRQDPGQGLRLIYYSQIVNDFQKGDIAEGYSVSREKKESFPLTVTSAQKNPTAFYLCASSPQGVFEKLFFGSGTQLSVL.